The 16 T cell receptor beta chains in this list originate from one sample, sequenced in a study of shared clonotypes between healthy human individuals. CD8 cells classed as naive were CD45RO-negative and positively selected for CCR7, excluding terminally differentiated effector memory CD45RA+ cells. Repertoires were generated with immunoSEQ multiplex PCR, while TCRdb's copy carries only in-frame clones and drops some. The sample carries roughly 2.1 million clones, around 93% recorded once. Sample: naive CD8+ T cells from PBMCs. These receptors originate from a man between 18 and 29 years old in good health. Some clones in this sample may be carry-over from other donors' samples.

This rearrangement joins TRBV13 to TRBJ1-3; unclear D gene. The CDR3 is 14 amino acids. Trimming cost V 5 bases and J 4 bases, with 12 bases left between them. Germline V lookup: CDR1 PRHDT, CDR2 FYEKMQ (reference sequence). CDR3: CASSPPGEGNTIYF. The CDR3 bases are TGTGCCAGCAGCCCCCCCGGCGAAGGAAACACCATATATTTT.

V and J are TRBV27 and TRBJ2-7; D is perhaps TRBD2 (6 bases). The V gene lost 5 bases and the J gene lost 3 bases, with 17 bases spanning the gap. The CDR3 has 15 residues. Per the germline V gene, CDR1 is MNHEY and CDR2 is SMNVEV (reference sequence). This chain's CDR3 is CASSERTGVGYEQYF. The CDR3 DNA follows: TGTGCCAGCAGTGAACGAACGGGGGTAGGCTACGAGCAGTACTTC.

This clone was seen only once. The chain recombines TRBV10-3 with TRBJ2-2; the D is unclear. With 0 bases removed from V and 4 bases from J, the gap between germline ends came to 6 bases. From germline, CDR1 is ENHRY and CDR2 SYGVKD. This CDR3 has 14 residues. DNA for the CDR3: TGTGCCATCAGTGAGTCAAGCCCCACCGGGGAGCTGTTTTTT. Encoded protein: CAISESSPTGELFF.

The gene calls are TRBV27 and TRBJ2-1; D is ambiguous. V dropped 6 bases and J dropped 5 bases, with 8 bases sitting between them. The CDR3 extends over 12 amino acids. Germline values: CDR1 MNHEY, CDR2 SMNVEV (reference sequence). CDR3 region: CASSQFHNEQFF. For the CDR3, the DNA is TGTGCCAGCAGCCAGTTCCACAATGAGCAGTTCTTC.

The chain is built from TRBV28 and TRBJ1-5; 7 bases agree with TRBD1. The CDR3 length is 14 residues. Germline loops: CDR1 MDHEN, CDR2 SYDVKM. The V segment lost 6 bases and the J segment 6 bases; nucleotides outside the gene matches: 8. The CDR3 coding sequence is TGTGCCAGCAGGCCTCAGGGGGTGGGTCAGCCCCAGCATTTT. Translating it yields CASRPQGVGQPQHF.

The genes are TRBV28 and TRBJ1-4, with TRBD1 matching 7 bases. After removal of 6 bases from V and 7 bases from J, the junction contained 11 bases not matched to a gene. The germline V gene has CDR1 MDHEN and CDR2 SYDVKM. The length of the CDR3 is 15 residues. The CDR3 loop reads CASSFKTGSGEKLFF. The CDR3 coding sequence is TGTGCCAGCAGCTTCAAGACAGGGTCTGGTGAAAAACTGTTTTTT.

The rearrangement links TRBV15 to TRBJ1-3, with D unresolved. The CDR3 totals 16 residues. Germline V gene data show CDR1 as LNHNV and CDR2 as YYDKDF (reference sequence). The germline V and J ends were trimmed by 5 bases and 4 bases, with 18 bases remaining between them. This chain's CDR3 is CATSQLAIVGGNTIYF. The CDR3 region has the DNA TGTGCCACCAGCCAGTTGGCTATAGTCGGAGGAAACACCATATATTTT.

V and J are TRBV5-1 and TRBJ2-7, with 8 positions matching TRBD2. Germline V gene lookup returns CDR1 SGHRS and CDR2 YFSETQ. CDR3 length: 16 residues. V gave up 0 bases and J gave up 5 bases; unmatched junction bases: 10. In DNA, the CDR3 is TGCGCCAGCAGCTTGGCTCTGGGGCGGGAGGAACACGAGCAGTACTTC. As protein: CASSLALGREEHEQYF. Using reference TRBV5-1 and TRBJ2-7 for the parts outside the CDR3, the full variable domain is KAGVTQTPRYLIKTRGQQVTLSCSPISGHRSVSWYQQTPGQGLQFLFEYFSETQRNKGNFPGRFSGRQFSNSRSEMNVSTLELGDSALYLCASSLALGREEHEQYFGPGTRLTVT.

This clone showed up just once. The gene calls are TRBV19 and TRBJ2-7; TRBD1 agrees at 7 bases. The CDR3 runs to 13 residues. V was pared by 6 bases and J by 2 bases, with 4 bases of the junction left unmatched. The germline gives CDR1 LNHDA, CDR2 SQIVND (reference sequence). The CDR3 loop is CASRGTEPYEQYF. DNA for the CDR3: TGTGCCAGTAGAGGGACAGAACCCTACGAGCAGTACTTC.

V and J are TRBV27 and TRBJ1-4; no firm D call. The CDR3 is 15 residues long. Trimming shortened V by 3 bases and J by 7 bases, and 15 bases separated the two germline ends. CDR1 is MNHEY and CDR2 is SMNVEV in the germline V gene (reference sequence). CDR3 protein: CASSFFRQSTEKLFF. In DNA, the CDR3 is TGTGCCAGCAGTTTTTTCCGACAAAGTACTGAAAAACTGTTTTTT.

As for this clone: A read error may account for a junction end that differs from germline. The chain carries TRBV13 and TRBJ2-2; 7 bases match TRBD2. The CDR3 loop spans 15 amino acids. CDR1 PRHDT and CDR2 FYEKMQ come from the germline V gene (reference sequence). In DNA form, the CDR3 reads TGTGCCAGCAGGTTAGAGACTAGCAACACCGGGGAGCTGTTTTTT. It yields the protein CASRLETSNTGELFF.

The chain joins TRBV2 to TRBJ1-2, with D tentatively TRBD1 (6 bases). The CDR3 spans 14 residues. Trimming removed 11 bases from V and 8 bases from J, with 24 bases in between. Per the germline V gene, CDR1 is SNHLY and CDR2 is FYNNEI. CDR3 sequence (DNA): TGTGCCGGGCTTACACAGGGAGGGAAAGGCGGCTACACCTTC. Its protein is CAGLTQGGKGGYTF.

The chain recombines TRBV11-2 with TRBJ2-2; perhaps TRBD2 as D (6 bases). CDR3 length: 15 residues. The V end was cut by 8 bases, the J end by 3 bases, with 16 bases between. The germline CDR1 and CDR2 sequences are SGHAT and FQNNGV. The CDR3 loop is CASHLAEEYTGELFF. CDR3 DNA: TGTGCCAGCCATTTAGCGGAAGAGTACACCGGGGAGCTGTTTTTT.

On this clone: At one boundary the junction diverges from the germline segment, which might be a read error. The V call is TRBV5-4, the J call TRBJ1-1, with 7 bases fitting TRBD1. Germline V CDR1 and CDR2: SGHNT, YYREEE (reference sequence). The CDR3 consists of 15 residues. CDR3 sequence reads: CASSQMTGLNTEAFF. CDR3 nucleotides: TGCGCCAGCAGCCAAATGACAGGGTTGAACACTGAAGCTTTCTTT.

The chain joins TRBV10-3 to TRBJ2-3; D remains unclear. Trimming left V 0 bases short and J 2 bases short, with 12 bases between. Germline-derived CDR1 and CDR2 are ENHRY and SYGVKD. CDR3 size: 16 residues. The CDR3 coding sequence is TGTGCCATCAGTGAGTCGTGGAAGCGTTCCACAGATACGCAGTATTTT. This sequence encodes CAISESWKRSTDTQYF.

The rearrangement joins TRBV5-4 to TRBJ2-1; TRBD1 or TRBD2 may be the D gene (5 bases each). This CDR3 contains 13 residues. V lost 0 bases, J lost 8 bases, and 9 bases lay in between. Germline CDR1 is SGHNT and CDR2 is YYREEE (reference sequence). CDR3 bases: TGTGCCAGCAGCTTGGACCGGGGCGATGAGCAGTTCTTC. It specifies CASSLDRGDEQFF.